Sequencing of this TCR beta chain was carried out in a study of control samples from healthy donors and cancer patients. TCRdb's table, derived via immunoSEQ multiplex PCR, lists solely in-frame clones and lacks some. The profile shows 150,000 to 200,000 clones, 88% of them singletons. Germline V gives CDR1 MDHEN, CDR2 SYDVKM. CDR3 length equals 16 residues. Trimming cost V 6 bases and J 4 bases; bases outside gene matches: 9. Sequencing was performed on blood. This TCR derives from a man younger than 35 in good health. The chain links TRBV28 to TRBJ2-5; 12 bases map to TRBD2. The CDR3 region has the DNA TGTGCCAGCAGCAGGGGTCGGACTAGCGGGGCAGAGACCCAGTACTTC. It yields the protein CASSRGRTSGAETQYF.